The present entry profiles one TCR beta chain with its context. Its target is not known. These data are taken from a study of post-analysis software for immune sequencing data. Study-wide context: Clinical courses comprised relapsing-remitting, secondary progressive and progressive-relapsing multiple sclerosis. Broader study findings: Among multiple sclerosis patients, normalized Chao1 diversity was significantly below that of controls. Strong same-batch co-clustering of samples appeared with F measure clustering. Higher frequency in patients than in controls was seen for five TRBV segments, with TRBV5-6, TRBV5-1 and TRBV20-1 among them.

Incorporated into the TCR beta cDNA libraries were unique molecular identifiers, which served to reduce PCR and sequencing biases. TCRdb reprocessed the PCR reads via MiXCR and lists one record per CDR3 protein. The sample has 400,000 to 500,000 distinct CDR3 sequences, about 39% seen once. The CDR3 consists of 14 residues. Germline V gives CDR1 DFQATT, CDR2 SNEGSKA (reference sequence). V lost 5 bases, J lost 4 bases, and 6 bases stayed unmatched. The sample consisted of blood. This TCR derives from a girl between 2 and 10 years old with multiple sclerosis. V and J are TRBV20-1 and TRBJ1-5; 9 positions agree with TRBD1. DNA for the CDR3: TGCAGTGCTCTGGTCGGGACAGGGAATCAGCCCCAGCATTTT. As protein: CSALVGTGNQPQHF.